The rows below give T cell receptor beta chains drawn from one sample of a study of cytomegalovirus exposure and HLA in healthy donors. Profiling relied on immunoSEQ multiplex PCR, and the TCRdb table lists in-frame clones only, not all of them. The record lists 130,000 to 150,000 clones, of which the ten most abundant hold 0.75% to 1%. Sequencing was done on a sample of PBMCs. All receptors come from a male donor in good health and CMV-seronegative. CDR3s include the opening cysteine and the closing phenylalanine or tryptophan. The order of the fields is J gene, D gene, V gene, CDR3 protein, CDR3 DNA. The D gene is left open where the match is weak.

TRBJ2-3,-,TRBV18,CASSSDIRTDTQYF,TGTGCCAGCTCATCAGACATACGCACAGATACGCAGTATTTT
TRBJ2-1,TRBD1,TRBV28,CASRKDRTGRIEQFF,TGTGCCAGCAGGAAAGACAGGACAGGGAGGATTGAGCAGTTCTTC
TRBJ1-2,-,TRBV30,CAWDHASGNIYGYTF,TGTGCCTGGGATCATGCCTCAGGGAATATCTATGGCTACACCTTC
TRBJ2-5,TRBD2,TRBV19,CASSILGASGSQETQYF,TGTGCCAGTAGTATCCTGGGGGCTAGCGGGTCCCAAGAGACCCAGTACTTC
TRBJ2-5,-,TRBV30,CAWKTGFGETQYF,TGTGCCTGGAAGACAGGTTTTGGGGAGACCCAGTACTTC
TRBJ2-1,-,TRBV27,CASKTAMYNEQFF,TGTGCCAGCAAGACAGCGATGTACAATGAGCAGTTCTTC
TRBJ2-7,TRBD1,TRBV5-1,CASSWTGGRLNEQYF,TGCGCCAGCAGCTGGACAGGGGGCCGGTTGAACGAGCAGTACTTC
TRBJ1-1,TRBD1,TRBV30,CAFVVVRKGGQGNTEAFF,TGTGCTTTTGTTGTCGTCCGAAAAGGGGGCCAAGGAAACACTGAAGCTTTCTTT
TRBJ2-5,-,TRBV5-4,CASSRQAQETQYF,TGTGCCAGCAGCAGACAGGCGCAAGAGACCCAGTACTTC
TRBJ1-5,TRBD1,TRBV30,CAWSTGVGSNQPQHF,TGTGCCTGGTCCACAGGGGTAGGTAGCAATCAGCCCCAGCATTTT
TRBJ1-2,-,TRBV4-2,CASSQGNSAPAYTF,TGTGCCAGCAGCCAAGGGAACAGTGCTCCGGCTTACACCTTC
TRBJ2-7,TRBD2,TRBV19,CASSGGGLAYEQYF,TGTGCCAGTAGTGGCGGGGGACTAGCATACGAGCAGTACTTC
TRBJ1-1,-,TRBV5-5,CASSLLPGTEAFF,TGTGCCAGCAGCTTACTTCCGGGGACTGAAGCTTTCTTT
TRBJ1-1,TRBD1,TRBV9,CASSNAVRGQETEAFF,TGTGCCAGCAGCAACGCCGTCAGGGGGCAGGAGACTGAAGCTTTCTTT
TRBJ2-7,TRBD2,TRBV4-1,CASSQDGGRHYEQYF,TGCGCCAGCAGCCAAGATGGCGGGAGACACTACGAGCAGTACTTC
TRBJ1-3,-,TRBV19,CATARGGSGNTIYF,TGTGCCACCGCACGGGGTGGCTCTGGAAACACCATATATTTT